These 8 T cell receptor beta chains were all obtained from the same sample, sequenced in a study of cytomegalovirus exposure and HLA in healthy donors. PCR was performed using 60 Vbeta and 13 Jbeta primers. Sequencing was performed with immunoSEQ multiplex PCR; in TCRdb, only in-frame clones are kept and a portion is missing. The sample holds around 98,000 clones, roughly four fifths seen once. Sequencing input: PBMCs. These receptors all come from a human donor in good health.

This clone was seen only a few times. This rearrangement joins TRBV5-4 to TRBJ2-1; 11 bases are shared with TRBD2. The CDR3 covers 15 residues. Germline CDR1 is SGHNT and CDR2 is YYREEE (reference sequence). V shed 3 bases and J 7 bases; nucleotides not matched to a gene: 6. For the CDR3, the DNA is TGTGCCAGCAGCTCTCGACTAGCGGGGCATAATGAGCAGTTCTTC. Encoded protein: CASSSRLAGHNEQFF.

The rearrangement joins TRBV12-5 to TRBJ2-5; maybe TRBD2 (7 bases). Germline V gene data show CDR1 as LGHNT and CDR2 as FRNRAP. Trimming took 2 bases from V and 3 from J, leaving 10 bases between them. CDR3 length equals 14 residues. CDR3 loop: CASGLLGGEETQYF. CDR3 coding DNA: TGTGCTAGTGGTTTGCTAGGGGGGGAAGAGACCCAGTACTTC.

There are a few counts of this clone. The chain joins TRBV6-5 to TRBJ1-6; D is unresolved. The CDR3 totals 13 residues. V lost 2 bases and J 11 bases, leaving 10 bases between the germline ends. From germline, CDR1 is MNHEY and CDR2 SVGAGI. CDR3 loop: CASSYPRGAPLHF. The CDR3 nucleotides read TGTGCCAGCAGTTACCCTCGAGGTGCACCCCTCCACTTT.

This clone appeared a single time. The chain links TRBV11-2 to TRBJ1-1, with no clear D. This CDR3 has 13 residues. Germline CDR1 and CDR2: SGHAT and FQNNGV. Trimming took 3 bases from V and 5 from J, leaving 10 bases between them. The CDR3 bases are TGTGCCAGCAGCTTCGAGGGATTTACTGAAGCTTTCTTT. Amino acids: CASSFEGFTEAFF.

This clone showed up just a few times. The chain joins TRBV29-1 to TRBJ1-4; D gene uncertain. Trimming left V 4 bases short and J 4 bases short, with 10 bases between. The CDR3 is made up of 13 amino acids. CDR1 and CDR2 from the germline V gene are SQVTM and ANQGSEA. CDR3 residues: CSVVFSFNEKLFF. The CDR3 nucleotides read TGCAGCGTTGTTTTTAGCTTTAATGAAAAACTGTTTTTT.

This chain connects TRBV19 to TRBJ2-7; the D gene is possibly TRBD1 (6 bases). Per the germline V gene, CDR1 is LNHDA and CDR2 is SQIVND (reference sequence). Trimming left V 10 bases short and J 9 bases short, with 16 bases between. The length of the CDR3 is 11 residues. Here the CDR3 DNA reads TGTGCCACGTCGGACAGCGCCGTGCAGTACTTC. Protein product: CATSDSAVQYF.

J is TRBJ1-5 and V is TRBV27; D is undetermined. Per the germline V gene, CDR1 is MNHEY and CDR2 is SMNVEV (reference sequence). The V and J ends lost 2 bases and 3 bases respectively, with 8 bases between them. The CDR3 covers 14 residues. The CDR3 nucleotides read TGTGCCAGCAGTTTAGACGGGTACAATCAGCCCCAGCATTTT. Amino acids: CASSLDGYNQPQHF.

J is TRBJ1-5 and V is TRBV4-1; TRBD1 might be the D (5 bases). Germline CDR1 is MGHRA and CDR2 is YSYEKL. V was pared by 0 bases and J by 6 bases, with 12 bases between. There are 15 residues in the CDR3. The CDR3 DNA reads as TGCGCCAGCAGCCAAGAAGGGCAGGGAGGTCAGCCCCAGCATTTT. Its translation: CASSQEGQGGQPQHF.